This is a list of T cell receptor beta chains from one sample in a study of blood T cells in healthy people across ages. MiXCR, run by TCRdb on the 5' RACE reads, gives a single entry per CDR3 protein. In the table there are 550,000 to 800,000 distinct CDR3 sequences, more than 20% of which are singletons. Sequencing was done on a sample of blood. Every receptor here comes from a man in his 70s in good health. Both conserved end residues are part of each CDR3. Each record gives: V gene, CDR3 length, clone size, D gene, J gene, CDR3 DNA, CDR3 protein. D genes are given only for firm matches. The size entry is marked missing in some rows and otherwise reads once, few, many or a size class.

TRBV15	15	few	-	TRBJ1-4	TGTGCCACCAGCTCCGCGGACAGAGTGAATGAAAAACTGTTTTTT	CATSSADRVNEKLFF
TRBV9	13	few	-	TRBJ2-7	TGTGCCAGCAGCGTCTCTGGACAGTCCGAGCAGTACTTC	CASSVSGQSEQYF
TRBV24-1	14	-	-	TRBJ2-1	TGTGCCACCAGTGAAGGGGGACCCTACAATGAGCAGTTCTTC	CATSEGGPYNEQFF
TRBV20-1	15	-	-	TRBJ2-3	TGCAGTGCTATTAGGAGCGGGCTCAGCACAGATACGCAGTATTTT	CSAIRSGLSTDTQYF
TRBV7-2	15	many	TRBD1	TRBJ2-5	TGTGCCAGCAGCTTAGCCCAGGGGGCTTCTGAGACCCAGTACTTC	CASSLAQGASETQYF
TRBV5-1	14	few	-	TRBJ2-7	TGCGCCAGCAGCTCCCCTCCGGGACAATACGAGCAGTACTTC	CASSSPPGQYEQYF
TRBV7-2	14	many	TRBD1	TRBJ1-5	TGTGCCAGCACCACAGGGGAGGGGAATCAGCCCCAGCATTTT	CASTTGEGNQPQHF
TRBV4-3	16	-	TRBD1	TRBJ2-5	TGCGCCAGCAGCAAAGGAATTACAGGGGGGCAAGAGACCCAGTACTTC	CASSKGITGGQETQYF
TRBV7-9	14	few	-	TRBJ2-5	TGTGCCAGCAGCGATATACCGGCTGTGGAGACCCAGTACTTC	CASSDIPAVETQYF
TRBV12-3/TRBV12-4	15	many	-	TRBJ2-2	TGTGCCAGCATGAGACCCGGGACGCAAACCGGGGAGCTGTTTTTT	CASMRPGTQTGELFF
TRBV20-1	13	-	-	TRBJ1-2	TGCAGTGCTTCCGACAGAGCTAACTATGGCTACACCTTC	CSASDRANYGYTF
TRBV28	13	-	-	TRBJ2-3	TGTGCCACCATCTACTCTAGCACAGATACGCAGTATTTT	CATIYSSTDTQYF
TRBV29-1	13	many	-	TRBJ2-5	TGCAGCGTGTCGACTAACAACCAAGAGACCCAGTACTTC	CSVSTNNQETQYF
TRBV20-1	12	-	-	TRBJ2-7	TGCAGTGGACAGGCAAGCTCCTACGAGCAGTACTTC	CSGQASSYEQYF
TRBV12-5	13	-	-	TRBJ2-7	TGTGCTAGTGGTCGTGAAGATGCCTACGAGCAGTACTTC	CASGREDAYEQYF
TRBV7-2	15	-	TRBD1	TRBJ2-1	TGTGCCAGCAGCCAGACAGGGAGCTCCTACAATGAGCAGTTCTTC	CASSQTGSSYNEQFF
TRBV5-1	15	-	-	TRBJ2-3	TGCGCCAGCAGCTTGGAAGGGAAAAACACAGATACGCGGTATTTT	CASSLEGKNTDTRYF
TRBV18	16	few	-	TRBJ2-5	TGTGCCAGCTCACCCGACAGGTCCATCCTTTTTGAGACCCAGTACTTC	CASSPDRSILFETQYF
TRBV20-1	15	-	TRBD2	TRBJ2-3	TGCAGTGCTAGAGTTTGGCTAGCGGCAACAGATACGCAGTATTTT	CSARVWLAATDTQYF
TRBV20-1	18	few	TRBD2	TRBJ2-1	TGCAGTGCTAGAGGGAGGAGCCTAGCGGGGTTCTCCTACAATGAGCAGTTCTTC	CSARGRSLAGFSYNEQFF
TRBV27	19	-	TRBD2	TRBJ2-7	TGTGCCAGCAGTTTATCGGGGGAGATCGGGGTACTAGCGGACGGGGAGCAGTACTTC	CASSLSGEIGVLADGEQYF
TRBV14	12	-	-	TRBJ1-2	TGTGCCAGCAGCCAAGTCGGGGCCGCGAACACCTTC	CASSQVGAANTF
TRBV7-2	13	-	-	TRBJ2-1	TGTGCCAGCAGCTTATCCGGGCTAAATGAGCAGTTCTTC	CASSLSGLNEQFF
TRBV4-3	16	-	-	TRBJ1-4	TGCGCCAGCAGCCAAGATTTGTCCCCCGGGGGTGAAAAACTGTTTTTT	CASSQDLSPGGEKLFF
TRBV3-1	16	-	TRBD2	TRBJ2-5	TGTGCCAGCAGCCAAGGCAGGACTAGCGAACAAGAGACCCAGTACTTC	CASSQGRTSEQETQYF
TRBV2	15	few	-	TRBJ2-1	TGTGCCAAGACTCCGGTCGCGCCGGATATCAATGAGCAGTTCTTC	CAKTPVAPDINEQFF
TRBV24-1	17	few	-	TRBJ2-3	TGTGCCACCAGTGATTGGGGCAGGGGTGTCAAGGCAGATACGCAGTATTTT	CATSDWGRGVKADTQYF